This T cell receptor (beta chain) was captured by sequencing in a study of OX40 agonist ivuxolimab in advanced cancers. Study overall: Patients took ivuxolimab, an agonistic anti-OX40 (CD134) antibody.

Germline-derived CDR1 and CDR2 are MNHEY and SVGAGI. The CDR3 is 10 residues long. V shed 6 bases and J shed 6 bases, with 6 bases lying between them. The repertoire was sequenced with immunoSEQ multiplex PCR; TCRdb's copy has only in-frame clones and lacks some. The sample has tens of thousands of clones, 77% seen once. The chain combines TRBV6-5 with TRBJ2-7; no reliable D call. This sequence was found in an adult with an advanced solid tumor such as melanoma, head and neck, liver or kidney cancer. The sample here was CD4+ or CD8+ T cells sorted from blood, taken in a trial of the OX40 agonist ivuxolimab. The CDR3 sequence: CASSQREQYF. CDR3 in DNA: TGTGCCAGCAGCCAGCGCGAGCAGTACTTC.